These T cell receptor beta chains were read from a single sample in a study of T cell responses to AZD1222 COVID-19 vaccine. Using immunoSEQ multiplex PCR, the repertoire was profiled, and TCRdb retains in-frame clones only, with some absent. The table includes about 35,000 clones, 65% to 90% detected once. The specimen comprised peripheral blood, sampled 28 days after the second AZD1222 dose. Source of these receptors: an adult who received the AZD1222 COVID-19 vaccine. The CDR3 runs from the conserved cysteine through the conserved F or W. A D gene is named only where the DNA matches it firmly. Only part of the rows carry a size: once, few, many, or a class if the clone is expanded.

TRBD1,NA,TRBV19,TRBJ1-1,TGTGCCAGTAGTTTTCTACAGGGGGAAGCTTTCTTT,CASSFLQGEAFF
NA,NA,TRBV3-1/TRBV3-2,TRBJ1-2,TGTGCCAGCAGCCAAGATAACAGGGTCTATGGCTACACCTTC,CASSQDNRVYGYTF
NA,NA,TRBV28,TRBJ2-3,TGTGCCAGCAGTCCCATCTTCTCATCCCAGGGCTCCCCCCGTAGCACAGATACGCAGTATTTT,CASSPIFSSQGSPRSTDTQYF
NA,NA,TRBV18,TRBJ1-4,TGTGCCAGCTCACAGATAGCAACTAATGAAAAACTGTTTTTT,CASSQIATNEKLFF
NA,NA,TRBV3-1/TRBV3-2,TRBJ2-6,TGTGCCAGCAGCCAACAGGGGTCTGGGGCCAACGTCCTGACTTTC,CASSQQGSGANVLTF
NA,NA,TRBV1,TRBJ1-5,TGCACCAGCAGCCAAGAGACAGGGGGCAAGGGCAATCAGCCCCAGCATTTT,CTSSQETGGKGNQPQHF
TRBD1,once,TRBV30,TRBJ1-6,TGTGCCTGGGGGACAGGGAATAATTCACCCCTCCACTTT,CAWGTGNNSPLHF
NA,once,TRBV2,TRBJ1-6,TGTGCCAGCACCACCGAGGGGGGTGATAATTCACCCCTCCACTTT,CASTTEGGDNSPLHF
TRBD1,NA,TRBV28,TRBJ1-5,TGTGCCAGCAGTCGGATGACAGGGAGCAATCAGCCCCAGCATTTT,CASSRMTGSNQPQHF
TRBD1,NA,TRBV28,TRBJ1-5,TGTGCCAGCGGGAGACAGGGGCGTTATAGCAATCAGCCCCAGCATTTT,CASGRQGRYSNQPQHF
NA,NA,TRBV30,TRBJ1-3,TGTGCCTGGAGCAGGACAGTCTCTGGAAACACCATATATTTT,CAWSRTVSGNTIYF
TRBD2,once,TRBV19,TRBJ2-7,TGTGCCAGTAGCCCCGGGGGGTTCTACGAGCAGTACTTC,CASSPGGFYEQYF
NA,NA,TRBV3-1/TRBV3-2,TRBJ2-3,TGTGCCAGCAGCTCCCGGGGCGGGGGCCGTAGCGTAGATACGCAGTATTTT,CASSSRGGGRSVDTQYF
NA,NA,TRBV7-3,TRBJ2-3,TGTGCCAGCAGCTTAAGCCGAGTAGATACGCAGTATTTT,CASSLSRVDTQYF
NA,once,TRBV28,TRBJ2-5,TGTGCCAGCAGTTATTCTCAGGGAGTCCCAGAGACCCAGTACTTC,CASSYSQGVPETQYF
NA,NA,TRBV5-1,TRBJ1-4,TGCGCCAGCAGCTTGGATGCAACTAATGAAAAACTGTTTTTT,CASSLDATNEKLFF
TRBD1,few,TRBV11-3,TRBJ2-1,TGTGCCAGCAGCTTGACAGGGCGCACCTACAATGAGCAGTTCTTC,CASSLTGRTYNEQFF
TRBD1,NA,TRBV27,TRBJ2-7,TGTGCCAGCAGTTTAGGGAACTATGACAGGGACGAGCAGTACTTC,CASSLGNYDRDEQYF
TRBD2,NA,TRBV24-1,TRBJ2-5,TGTGCCACCGTTTCTAGCGGGACACAAGAGACCCAGTACTTC,CATVSSGTQETQYF
NA,NA,TRBV20-1,TRBJ2-3,TGCAGTGCTAGTGAGAGAAGGGGGGGATATACGCAGTATTTT,CSASERRGGYTQYF
TRBD1,NA,TRBV5-8,TRBJ1-2,TGTGCCAGCAGCTTGGTCGCAGGGGGCAACTATGGCTACACCTTC,CASSLVAGGNYGYTF
TRBD1,NA,TRBV5-6,TRBJ1-4,TGTGCCAGCAGCTTCTGGGGGACAGGGCCCAGACAGAAACCAAAACTGTTTTTT,CASSFWGTGPRQKPKLFF
NA,NA,TRBV29-1,TRBJ1-1,TGCAGCGTTGGCGACACCGGGATGAACACTGAAGCTTTCTTT,CSVGDTGMNTEAFF
NA,NA,TRBV19,TRBJ1-4,TGTGCCAGTAGTATAGCCCCTGAGGATGAAAAACTGTTTTTT,CASSIAPEDEKLFF
TRBD1,NA,TRBV6-5,TRBJ2-2,TGTGCCAGCAGCCAGGGACAGGCCCTGTTTTTT,CASSQGQALFF
NA,NA,TRBV5-1,TRBJ1-3,TGCGCCAGCAGCCCGCAAATCTCTGGAAACACCATATATTTT,CASSPQISGNTIYF
NA,once,TRBV3-1/TRBV3-2,TRBJ1-2,TGTGCCAGCAGCCAAGACAGGTTTAATGGCTACACCTTC,CASSQDRFNGYTF
TRBD2,once,TRBV5-1,TRBJ2-2,TGCGCCAGCAGCTTGGTTCTAGCGGGAGAAATCACCGGGGAGCTGTTTTTT,CASSLVLAGEITGELFF
TRBD2,once,TRBV7-2,TRBJ2-2,TGTGCCAGCAGCTTAGGGGCAGGAGGCGGGAGAGGCGGGGAGCTGTTTTTT,CASSLGAGGGRGGELFF
NA,NA,TRBV5-8,TRBJ2-7,TGTGCCAGCAGCTTGTTTCGACAGGCCCGCCACTCCTACGAGCAGTACTTC,CASSLFRQARHSYEQYF
NA,NA,TRBV14,TRBJ2-1,TGTGCCAGCAGCCGAGGGAGACAGGCCTCCTACAATGAGCAGTTCTTC,CASSRGRQASYNEQFF
NA,once,TRBV3-1/TRBV3-2,TRBJ2-7,TGTGCCAGCAGCCAAGATAACTCCCCCTACGAGCAGTACTTC,CASSQDNSPYEQYF
NA,NA,TRBV13,TRBJ1-1,TGTGCCAGCAGCTTAGGCCTGGGACTGTGGGCTTTCTTT,CASSLGLGLWAFF
NA,NA,TRBV5-1,TRBJ1-2,TGCGCCAGCAGTTTCGGGGACTTAAACTATGGCTACACCTTC,CASSFGDLNYGYTF
TRBD2,NA,TRBV7-3,TRBJ2-1,TGTGCCAGCAGCCAGCAGGCGGGAGTATCCTACAATGAGCAGTTCTTC,CASSQQAGVSYNEQFF
TRBD1,once,TRBV2,TRBJ1-1,TGTGCCAGCAGATTCGCCGGGACAGGGAACACTGAAGCTTTCTTT,CASRFAGTGNTEAFF
TRBD2,NA,TRBV5-1,TRBJ2-3,TGCGCCAGCAGCCGGACTAGCGACATCACCACAGATACGCAGTATTTT,CASSRTSDITTDTQYF
NA,NA,TRBV6-5,TRBJ2-3,TGTGCCAGCAGAAAGCGGAGAAACACAGATACGCAGTATTTT,CASRKRRNTDTQYF
NA,NA,TRBV30,TRBJ2-1,TGTGCCTGGATACTACAGGGTATGGGCAATGAGCAGTTCTTC,CAWILQGMGNEQFF
TRBD2,NA,TRBV2,TRBJ2-5,TGTGCCAGCATCCGACTAGCGGGGGACCCCGAGTACTTC,CASIRLAGDPEYF
NA,NA,TRBV4-1,TRBJ1-1,TGCGCCAGCAGCGAGTACCAGAACACTGAAGCTTTCTTT,CASSEYQNTEAFF
NA,NA,TRBV11-2,TRBJ1-1,TGTGCCAGCGGAAAAACCGGAGTTTCGACTGAAGCTTTCTTT,CASGKTGVSTEAFF
TRBD1,few,TRBV11-3,TRBJ1-2,TGTGCCGGGGAGGGACAGGGGGGACCGAACTATGGCTACACCTTC,CAGEGQGGPNYGYTF
NA,few,TRBV28,TRBJ1-3,TGTGCCAGCAGTTTGGAAGGGGGAGGGCGCTCTGGAAACACCATATATTTT,CASSLEGGGRSGNTIYF
NA,NA,TRBV19,TRBJ1-1,TGTGCCAGTAGTTCGCCCCGACAGGCTTCGAACACTGAAGCTTTCTTT,CASSSPRQASNTEAFF
TRBD1,NA,TRBV5-8,TRBJ1-1,TGTGCCAGCACGTTACAGGGGATGGCTTTCTTT,CASTLQGMAFF
TRBD1,NA,TRBV6-2/TRBV6-3,TRBJ2-7,TGTGCCAGCAGCCCTACCGGGACAGTAGGCGAGCAGTACTTC,CASSPTGTVGEQYF